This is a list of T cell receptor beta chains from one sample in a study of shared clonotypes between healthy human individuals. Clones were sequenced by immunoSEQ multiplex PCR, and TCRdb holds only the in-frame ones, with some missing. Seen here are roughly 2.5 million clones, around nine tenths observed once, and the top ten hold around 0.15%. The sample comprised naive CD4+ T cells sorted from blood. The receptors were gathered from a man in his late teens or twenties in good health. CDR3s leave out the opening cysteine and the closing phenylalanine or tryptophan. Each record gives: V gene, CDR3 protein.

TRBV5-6 ASSLGVEGYEQY
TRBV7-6 ASSRSGGTADTQY
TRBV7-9 ASSPPPRGLNTEAF
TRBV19 ASSGTSVANTEAF
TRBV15 ATSREDRATEAF
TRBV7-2 ASSLVSNYYEQY
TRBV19 ASSTTYRSMNTEAF
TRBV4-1 ASSQVIAGTGTKNQPQH
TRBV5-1 ASSSDRFRGYT
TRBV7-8 ASSRTRGQGGFQPQH
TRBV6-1 ASSEAGTGDGRLF
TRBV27 ASKVYRGSAMVNGTEAF
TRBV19 ASIRGEGYGYT
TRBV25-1 ASSEWRDTHNSPLH
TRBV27 ASSLFRQGRVGELF
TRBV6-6 ASSYRQTSGANVLT
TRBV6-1 ASIGAGRTLDEQF
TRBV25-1 ASSPLGTSSYNEQF
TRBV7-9 ASTPSGDGREQF
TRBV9 ASSAPRETQY
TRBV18 ASSPRVIYEQY
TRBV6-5 ASGRGAYEQY
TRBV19 ASRPTGTGLLGGTQY
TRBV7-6 ASSLGGTSGSTDTQY
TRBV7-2 ASSSRTGETQY
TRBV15 ATSRDWGTGRVEAF
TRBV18 ASSPGSAYEQY
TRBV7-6 ASSPLTSATNEKLF